Following are 12 T cell receptor beta chains from one sample sequenced in a study of blood T cell repertoires in COVID-19. Generated by immunoSEQ multiplex PCR, the TCRdb table keeps only in-frame clones and is missing some. The repertoire includes 100,000 to 150,000 clones, over 75% of them detected once, and 6% to 8.5% sits in the top ten. Material for sequencing was peripheral blood. All receptors come from a man aged 50 to 59 with acute or convalescent COVID-19.

The rearrangement joins TRBV5-4 to TRBJ2-7, with TRBD1 matching over 9 bases. The CDR3 is made up of 14 amino acids. J gave up 6 bases and V 5 bases, and 9 bases lay outside the gene matches. CDR1 and CDR2 from the germline V gene are SGHNT and YYREEE (reference sequence). CDR3 bases: TGTGCCAGCAGTATCCGGGACAGGGCCGTCGAGCAGTACTTC. Translating gives CASSIRDRAVEQYF.

This clone is a singleton in its sample. The chain links TRBV3-1 (or the pseudogene TRBV3-2) to TRBJ2-3; a weak D match, TRBD1 (5 bases). Germline CDR1 is LGHDT and CDR2 is YNNKEL (reference sequence). The CDR3 length is 11 residues. The V end was cut by 3 bases, the J end by 9 bases, with 7 bases between. Here the CDR3 reads CASSHRETQYF. CDR3 nucleotide sequence: TGTGCCAGCAGCCACAGGGAAACGCAGTATTTT.

This clone has a handful of counts. The chain carries TRBV10-1 and TRBJ2-5; the D gene is possibly TRBD1 (5 bases). The CDR3 length is 15 residues. CDR1 is WNHNN, CDR2 SYGVQD, per germline (reference sequence). V lost 4 bases, J lost 1 base, and 13 bases lay in between. The CDR3 here is CASSGGTASQETQYF. In DNA, the CDR3 is TGCGCCAGCAGTGGGGGCACGGCCTCCCAAGAGACCCAGTACTTC.

The gene calls are TRBV2 and TRBJ2-1; the match to TRBD1 covers 8 bases. The CDR3 loop spans 14 amino acids. The ends lost 4 bases at V and 5 bases at J; junction bases unmatched: 4. From germline, CDR1 is SNHLY and CDR2 FYNNEI. CDR3 nucleotide sequence: TGTGCCAGCAGTGTACAGGGGGGCCACAATGAGCAGTTCTTC. It translates to CASSVQGGHNEQFF.

The chain has TRBV5-5 and TRBJ2-5, with 8 nucleotides matching TRBD1. Germline V lookup: CDR1 SGHKS, CDR2 YYEKEE (reference sequence). After removal of 4 bases from V and 5 bases from J, the junction contained 7 bases not matched to a gene. The CDR3 runs 14 residues. The CDR3 loop reads CASSRITGGETQYF. The CDR3 DNA reads TGTGCCAGCAGCCGGATTACAGGGGGTGAGACCCAGTACTTC.

In the case of this clone: One end of the junction does not line up with germline, which may come from a read error. The chain recombines TRBV24-1 with TRBJ1-1; 11 positions agree with TRBD1. Germline CDR1 KGHDR, CDR2 SFDVKD. The CDR3 is 15 residues long. As DNA, the CDR3 is TGTGCCACGAGTGGACAGGGGGCGGAGGACACTGAAGCTTTCTTT. It specifies CATSGQGAEDTEAFF.

CDR3 sequence reads: CASSLRSGSNQPQHF. CDR3 bases: TGTGCCAGCAGCTTGCGTAGTGGTAGCAATCAGCCCCAGCATTTT. The V and J genes are TRBV5-6 and TRBJ1-5; D is uncertain. V was clipped by 1 base and J by 0 bases, with 8 bases between them. CDR3 length: 15 residues. The germline V gene encodes CDR1 SGHDT and CDR2 YYEEEE.

The chain combines TRBV6-5 with TRBJ2-1; 10 positions match TRBD2. V trimming: 6 bases; J trimming: 4 bases; junction bases outside the gene matches: 3. CDR3 length: 14 amino acids. Germline assignment: CDR1 MNHEY and CDR2 SVGAGI. The CDR3, as DNA: TGTGCCAGCAGCCGGACTAGCGGATACAATGAGCAGTTCTTC. It is translated as CASSRTSGYNEQFF.

The V and J genes are TRBV6-2 or TRBV6-3 and TRBJ1-1; 7 positions agree with TRBD1. Trimming removed 5 bases from V and 4 bases from J; junction bases left unmatched: 1. The CDR3 is 12 amino acids. CDR1 is MNHEY and CDR2 is SVGEGT in the germline V gene. The CDR3, as DNA: TGTGCCAGCAGTGCAGGGGGCACTGAAGCTTTCTTT. Residues: CASSAGGTEAFF.

The genes are TRBV19 and TRBJ2-1; TRBD1 agrees at 9 bases. V trimming: 6 bases; J trimming: 9 bases; junction bases outside the gene matches: 3. This CDR3 comprises 12 residues. Germline V gives CDR1 LNHDA, CDR2 SQIVND (reference sequence). Here the CDR3 reads CASSDRGVEQFF. The DNA for the CDR3 is TGTGCCAGTAGCGACAGGGGGGTTGAGCAGTTCTTC.

The chain couples TRBV7-8 to TRBJ2-1; TRBD2 matches 12 bases. Per germline, CDR1 SGHVS and CDR2 FQNEAQ. Trimming took 1 base from V and 12 from J; bases not matched to a gene: 10. The CDR3 is made up of 16 amino acids. The CDR3 protein is CASSLELRTSGARQFF. The CDR3 nucleotides read TGTGCCAGCAGCTTAGAGCTTAGGACTAGCGGGGCTAGGCAGTTCTTC.

This clone was counted a few times. This rearrangement joins TRBV11-2 to TRBJ1-6, with D hard to call. CDR3 size: 13 residues. Per the germline V gene, CDR1 is SGHAT and CDR2 is FQNNGV. V shed 0 bases and J shed 10 bases, with 7 bases lying between them. Here the CDR3 reads CASSLEQSSPLHF. CDR3 bases: TGTGCCAGCAGCTTAGAACAGAGCTCACCCCTCCACTTT.